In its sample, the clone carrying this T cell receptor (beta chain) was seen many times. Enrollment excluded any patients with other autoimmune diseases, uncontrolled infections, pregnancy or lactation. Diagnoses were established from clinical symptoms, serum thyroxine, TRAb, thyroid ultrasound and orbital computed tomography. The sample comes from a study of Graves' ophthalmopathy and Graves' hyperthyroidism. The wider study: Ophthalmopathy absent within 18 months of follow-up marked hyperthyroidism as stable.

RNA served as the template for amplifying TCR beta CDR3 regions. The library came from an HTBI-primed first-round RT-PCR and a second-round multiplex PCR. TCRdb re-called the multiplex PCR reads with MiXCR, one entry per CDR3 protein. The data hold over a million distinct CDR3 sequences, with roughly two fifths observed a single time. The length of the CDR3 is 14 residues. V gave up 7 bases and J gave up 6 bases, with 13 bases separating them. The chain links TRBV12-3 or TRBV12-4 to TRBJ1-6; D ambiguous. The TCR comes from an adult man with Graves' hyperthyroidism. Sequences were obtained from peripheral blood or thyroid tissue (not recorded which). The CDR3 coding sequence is TGTGCCAGCACTCAAGGAGGGCGTAATTCACCCCTCCACTTT. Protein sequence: CASTQGGRNSPLHF.